A single sample is the source of the 14 T cell receptor beta chains below, sequenced in a study of T cell repertoires in cytomegalovirus infection. TCRdb re-called the reads with MiXCR, one entry per CDR3 protein. Here the sample spans about 330,000 distinct CDR3 sequences, more than 8% being singletons. The sequenced material came from PBMCs. The source is a human donor in good health (CMV status not recorded). Some clones in this sample may be carry-over from other donors' samples.

This clonotype was seen ten or more times. The CDR3 sequence: CASSEPGQNEKLFF. CDR3 nucleotides: TGTGCCAGCAGCGAGCCGGGACAGAATGAAAAACTGTTTTTT. This sequence joins TRBV7-9 and TRBJ1-4; 7 bases match TRBD1. In germline, CDR1 is SEHNR, CDR2 FQNEAQ (reference sequence). This CDR3 contains 14 residues. V was clipped by 5 bases and J by 5 bases; unmatched bases: 5.

A few counts support this clonotype. J is TRBJ2-5 and V is TRBV19; D uncertain. V was pared by 3 bases and J by 2 bases, with 4 bases between. The CDR3 spans 12 residues. Germline CDR1 and CDR2: LNHDA and SQIVND (reference sequence). CDR3: CASSMGQETQYF. CDR3 bases: TGTGCCAGTAGTATGGGTCAAGAGACCCAGTACTTC.

This clonotype occurred many times. The V call is TRBV6-6, the J call TRBJ2-7; 8 nucleotides agree with TRBD2. The ends lost 2 bases at V and 7 bases at J; junction bases unmatched: 7. There are 14 residues in the CDR3. Germline values: CDR1 MNHNY, CDR2 SVGAGI (reference sequence). The CDR3 DNA sequence: TGTGCCAGCAGTTACCAGCGGGAGATGAGGGAGCAGTACTTC. Its translation: CASSYQREMREQYF.

This clonotype was detected many times. V gene TRBV6-5 combines with J gene TRBJ1-1, with unresolved D. The germline CDR1 and CDR2 sequences are MNHEY and SVGAGI. The length of the CDR3 is 17 residues. V shed 5 bases and J shed 3 bases, with 22 bases lying between them. CDR3 in DNA: TGTGCCAGCAGTCCTTACTTGGCCGGGCCCAGAGACACTGAAGCTTTCTTT. This codes for CASSPYLAGPRDTEAFF.

This clonotype was seen ten or more times. This chain connects TRBV7-2 to TRBJ2-1; a weak D match, TRBD2 (6 bases). Trimming pared 1 base from V and 8 bases from J, leaving 15 bases between. Germline V CDR1 and CDR2: SGHTA, FQGNSA. The CDR3 contains 15 residues. The CDR3 sequence: CASSLVGSVADEQFF. The CDR3 DNA reads TGTGCCAGCAGCTTAGTAGGTTCGGTAGCGGATGAGCAGTTCTTC.

In regard to this clonotype: Just one base apart from a much larger clone, this may be a read error. The chain uses TRBV7-2 and TRBJ2-5; D possibly matches TRBD1 or TRBD2 (5 bases each). CDR3 length: 16 amino acids. Germline CDR1 and CDR2: SGHTA and FQGNSA. CDR3 in DNA: TGTGCCAGCAGCTTAGGGAGTACTCCGCGAGAGGGGACCCAGGACTTC. As protein: CASSLGSTPREGTQDF.

This clonotype was seen a few times. The chain joins TRBV6-6 to TRBJ2-1; D is ambiguous. This CDR3 is 13 amino acids long. Trimming took off 2 bases at V and 8 bases at J, with 10 bases between the two ends. Per the germline V gene, CDR1 is MNHNY and CDR2 is SVGAGI (reference sequence). CDR3 coding DNA: TGTGCCAGCAGTTACCTTACTGGCGATGAGCAGTTCTTC. Protein sequence: CASSYLTGDEQFF.

This clonotype was counted between two and nine times. The chain combines TRBV18 with TRBJ2-5, with TRBD2 as a possible D gene (5 bases). V was cut by 3 bases and J by 2 bases, with 10 bases left in between. The germline V gene has CDR1 KGHSH and CDR2 LQKENI. This CDR3 is 14 amino acids long. The CDR3 is CASSPRRGQETQYF. The CDR3 DNA is TGTGCCAGCTCACCGAGGAGAGGGCAAGAGACCCAGTACTTC.

The V and J genes are TRBV12-3 or TRBV12-4 and TRBJ2-1; 10 nucleotides align to TRBD2. The length of the CDR3 is 16 residues. J was trimmed by 4 bases and V by 5 bases; bases with no gene match: 8. CDR3 residues: CASSLISGGNYNEQFF. CDR3 nucleotides: TGTGCCAGCAGTCTCATTAGCGGGGGGAATTACAATGAGCAGTTCTTC.

This clonotype was counted many times. This chain uses TRBV30 with TRBJ2-7, with 12 bases fitting TRBD2. Germline V lookup: CDR1 GTSNPN, CDR2 SVGIG (reference sequence). This CDR3 contains 15 residues. V dropped 0 bases and J dropped 3; count of bases not matched to a gene: 3. In DNA, the CDR3 is TGTGCCTGGAGTGTTCTAGCGGGAGGGGACTACGAGCAGTACTTC. Translation: CAWSVLAGGDYEQYF.

The chain uses TRBV12-3 or TRBV12-4 and TRBJ2-6; D is unresolved. Trimming shortened V by 10 bases and J by 0 bases, and 10 bases separated the two germline ends. This CDR3 has 14 amino acids. The CDR3 nucleotides read TGTGCCACCAGGACCGCCTCTGGGGCCAACGTCCTGACTTTC. It translates to CATRTASGANVLTF.

About this clonotype itself: This clone may be a read error of a much larger clone one base away. Since the CDR3 does not end with the conserved phenylalanine or tryptophan, this likely comes from a read error. The chain couples TRBV11-2 to TRBJ2-2, with TRBD2 matching 8 bases. The CDR3 sequence is 16 residues long. CDR1 is SGHAT, CDR2 FQNNGV, per germline. Germline trimming cut 6 bases from V and 3 bases from J; bases unmatched to any gene: 9. In DNA form, the CDR3 reads TGTGCCAGCAGTAGATCCCCAGCGGGAGACACCGGGGAGCTGTTTCTT. Its translation is CASSRSPAGDTGELFL.

This clonotype was counted many times. This sequence joins TRBV7-2 and TRBJ2-5; possibly TRBD1 for D (6 bases). Per germline, CDR1 SGHTA and CDR2 FQGNSA. V was cut by 3 bases and J by 5 bases, with 13 bases left in between. This CDR3 contains 14 residues. Here the CDR3 reads CASSLHRVLETQYF. The DNA for the CDR3 is TGTGCCAGCAGCTTGCACAGGGTACTGGAGACCCAGTACTTC.

V usage is TRBV4-2 and J usage is TRBJ2-5, with a tentative D call TRBD2 (7 bases). CDR1 is LGHNA and CDR2 is YNFKEQ in the germline V gene. The CDR3 loop spans 19 amino acids. The V end was cut by 0 bases, the J end by 3 bases, with 23 bases between. The CDR3 protein is CASSQDRASGRRGEETQYF. The CDR3 coding sequence is TGTGCCAGCAGCCAAGATAGGGCTAGCGGCCGAAGGGGGGAAGAGACCCAGTACTTC.